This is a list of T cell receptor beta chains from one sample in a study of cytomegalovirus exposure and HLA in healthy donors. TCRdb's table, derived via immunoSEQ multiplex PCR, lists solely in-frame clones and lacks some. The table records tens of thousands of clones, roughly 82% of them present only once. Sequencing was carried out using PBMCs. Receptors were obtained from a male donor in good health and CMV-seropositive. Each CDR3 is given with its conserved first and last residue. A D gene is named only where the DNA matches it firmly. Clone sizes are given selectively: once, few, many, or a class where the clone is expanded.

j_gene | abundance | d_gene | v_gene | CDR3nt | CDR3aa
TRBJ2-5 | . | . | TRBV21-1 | TGTGCCAGCAGCAAATGGGTAGGGACTAGCGGGAGGGTGGGGGAGACCCAGTACTTC | CASSKWVGTSGRVGETQYF
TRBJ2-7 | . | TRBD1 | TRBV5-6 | TGTGCCAGCAGCTTGCGGGACAGGGTAAGCGAGCAGTACTTC | CASSLRDRVSEQYF
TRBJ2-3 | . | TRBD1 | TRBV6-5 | TGTGCCAGCAGTTACTCAGGGGGCAGAGCAGATACGCAGTATTTT | CASSYSGGRADTQYF
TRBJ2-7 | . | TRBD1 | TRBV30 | TGTGCCTGGACTGAGACAGGGGGATTCGGCGAGCAGTACTTC | CAWTETGGFGEQYF
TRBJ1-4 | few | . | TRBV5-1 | TGCGCCAGCAGCTTGGAGGCAGGGAATAATGAAAAACTGTTTTTT | CASSLEAGNNEKLFF
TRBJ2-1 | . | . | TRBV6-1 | TGTGCCAGCAGTGAACAGGGGGGCGATGAGCAGTTCTTC | CASSEQGGDEQFF
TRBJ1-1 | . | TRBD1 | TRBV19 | TGTGCCAGTAGTGAAACACAGGGGGCCTTTAACACTGAAGCTTTCTTT | CASSETQGAFNTEAFF
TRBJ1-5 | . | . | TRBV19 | TGTGCCAGTAGTAGCGAGGAGGGTCAGCCCCAGCATTTT | CASSSEEGQPQHF
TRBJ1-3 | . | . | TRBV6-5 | TGTGCCAGCAGGACGGGCAGGGTTTCAGGAAACACCATATATTTT | CASRTGRVSGNTIYF
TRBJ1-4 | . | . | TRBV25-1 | TGTGCCAGCAGTGAATATCTGGGAGCAACTAATGAAAAACTGTTTTTT | CASSEYLGATNEKLFF
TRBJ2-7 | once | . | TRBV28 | TGTGCCAGCAGTTTACCCCCCCCGGGGGTTTTTGAGCAGTACTTC | CASSLPPPGVFEQYF
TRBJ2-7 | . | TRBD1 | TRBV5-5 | TGTGCCAGCAGCTTCAGGACAGGCTTAAGTTCCTACGAGCAGTACTTC | CASSFRTGLSSYEQYF
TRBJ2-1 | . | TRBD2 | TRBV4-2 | TGTGCCAGCAGCCAAGACCTAGCGGGAGCGGGCTCGAATGAGCAGTTCTTC | CASSQDLAGAGSNEQFF
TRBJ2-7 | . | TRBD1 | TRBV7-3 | TGTGCCAGCAGCTTACCGGACAGGGGAGTCTACGAGCAGTACTTC | CASSLPDRGVYEQYF
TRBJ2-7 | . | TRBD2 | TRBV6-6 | TGTGCCAGCAGACCTACTAGCGGGGGCCCCGGGGAGCAGTACTTC | CASRPTSGGPGEQYF
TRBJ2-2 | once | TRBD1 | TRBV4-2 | TGTGTCAGCAGCCAAAAGACAGGGGGATGGTCCGGGGAGCTGTTTTTT | CVSSQKTGGWSGELFF
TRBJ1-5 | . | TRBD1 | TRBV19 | TGTGCCAGTAGTATAGGACAGGGGAGGGGCTATCAGCCCCAGCATTTT | CASSIGQGRGYQPQHF
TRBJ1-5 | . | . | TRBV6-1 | TGTGCCAGCAAGTGGGAGAGCCCCAATCAGCCCCAGCATTTT | CASKWESPNQPQHF
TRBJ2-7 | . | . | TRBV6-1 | TGTGCCAGCAGTGAAGCCGCGTTCTACGAGCAGTACTTC | CASSEAAFYEQYF
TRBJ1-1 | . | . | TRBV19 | TGTGCCAGTAGTATAGATTCAACCGCAGGGAACACTGAAGCTTTCTTT | CASSIDSTAGNTEAFF
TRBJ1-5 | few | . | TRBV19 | TGTGCCAGTACTCCAGGGACTCTCAATCAGCCCCAGCATTTT | CASTPGTLNQPQHF
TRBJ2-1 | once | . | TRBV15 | TGTGCCACCAGCAGAGATTACACCAGCTCCTACAATGAGCAGTTCTTC | CATSRDYTSSYNEQFF
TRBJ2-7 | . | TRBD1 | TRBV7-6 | TGTGCCAGCCGGGACAGCGCGCGGGACGAGCAGTACTTC | CASRDSARDEQYF
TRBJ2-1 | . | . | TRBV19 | TGTGCCAGTAGTATGGGGACTGAAATCAATGAGCAGTTCTTC | CASSMGTEINEQFF
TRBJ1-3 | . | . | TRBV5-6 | TGTGCCAGCAGACAGGGTTTCTCTGGAAACACCATATATTTT | CASRQGFSGNTIYF
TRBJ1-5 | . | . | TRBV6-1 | TGTGCCAGCAGTGAAGCGGACTATAGCAATCAGCCCCAGCATTTT | CASSEADYSNQPQHF
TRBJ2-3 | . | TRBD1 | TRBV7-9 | TGTGCCAGCAGCTACTACAGGGGGAGCGGCACAGATACGCAGTATTTT | CASSYYRGSGTDTQYF
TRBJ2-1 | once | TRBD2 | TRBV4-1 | TGCGCCAGCAGCCAAGGGCTAGCGGACAATGAGCAGTTCTTC | CASSQGLADNEQFF
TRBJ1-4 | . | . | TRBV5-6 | TGTGCCAGCAGCTCGACGGGAAGGACAGCACTCGAAAAACTGTTTTTT | CASSSTGRTALEKLFF
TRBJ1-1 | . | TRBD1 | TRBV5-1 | TGCGCCAGCAGCTTGTCCGGGGGGACAGGGGGCACTGAAGCTTTCTTT | CASSLSGGTGGTEAFF
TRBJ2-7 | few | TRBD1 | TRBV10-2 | TGCGCCAGCAGTGACAGGGGGTACGAGCAGTACTTC | CASSDRGYEQYF
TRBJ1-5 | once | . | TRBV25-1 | TGTGCCAGCAGTGAAGGTGGGGGCGCGGAACAGCCCCAGCATTTT | CASSEGGGAEQPQHF
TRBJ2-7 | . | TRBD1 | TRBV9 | TGTGCCAGCAGCGTCGAAACAGGGGCCGCGGTTGGCGAGCAGTACTTC | CASSVETGAAVGEQYF
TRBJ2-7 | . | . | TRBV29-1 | TGCAGCGGGAAGGCGACAGATTCCTACGAGCAGTACTTC | CSGKATDSYEQYF
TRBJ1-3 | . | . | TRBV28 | TGTGCCAGCAGTTTGGACACTTTACTCTCTGGAAACACCATATATTTT | CASSLDTLLSGNTIYF
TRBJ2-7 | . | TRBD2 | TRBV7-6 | TGTGCCAGCAGCTTATTTTCTAGCGGGGTCGAGCGGTACTTC | CASSLFSSGVERYF
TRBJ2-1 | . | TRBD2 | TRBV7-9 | TGTGCCAGCAGCTTTGCGGGAGGGCCATCGGATGAGCAGTTCTTC | CASSFAGGPSDEQFF
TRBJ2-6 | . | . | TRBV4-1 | TGCGCCAGCAGCCAAGAGTCAGGCTCTGGGGCCAACGTCCTGACTTTC | CASSQESGSGANVLTF
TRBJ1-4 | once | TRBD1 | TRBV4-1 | TGCGCCAGCAGCCGCTTCAACAGGGGGCTTGGTGAAAAACTGTTTTTT | CASSRFNRGLGEKLFF
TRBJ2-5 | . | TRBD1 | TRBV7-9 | TGTGCCAGCAGCTTCCCGACAGGGTGGGAGACCCAGTACTTC | CASSFPTGWETQYF
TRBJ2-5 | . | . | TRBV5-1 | TGCGCCAGCAGCTTGGCGCCCGGGCAAGAGACCCAGTACTTC | CASSLAPGQETQYF
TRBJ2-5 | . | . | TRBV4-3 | TGCGCCAGCAGCCAAGATACGGGTATCCAAGAGACCCAGTACTTC | CASSQDTGIQETQYF
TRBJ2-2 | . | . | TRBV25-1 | TGTGCCAGCAGTGAAATGGGGAGCGGGGAGCTGTTTTTT | CASSEMGSGELFF
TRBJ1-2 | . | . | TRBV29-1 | TGCAGCGTCCATACGGACTTCCGAGTGGTTGGCTACACCTTC | CSVHTDFRVVGYTF
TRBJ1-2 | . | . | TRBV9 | TGTGCCAGCAGTCCAGATCGCTATGGCTACACCTTC | CASSPDRYGYTF
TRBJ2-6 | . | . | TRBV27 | TGTGCCAGCACCCCTCTTGCGGGACAGCTCGCTGGGGCCAACGTCCTGACTTTC | CASTPLAGQLAGANVLTF